These 20 T cell receptor beta chains share one sample of origin, sequenced in a study of shared clonotypes between healthy human individuals. As defined, naive CD8 cells were CD45RO-negative and positively selected for CCR7, with terminally differentiated effector memory CD45RA+ cells excluded. This table comes from immunoSEQ multiplex PCR, and its TCRdb copy is limited to in-frame clones, with some not included. The sample holds about 2,200,000 clones, roughly 91% seen once. The specimen sequenced was naive CD8+ T cells from PBMCs. The receptors stem from a man younger than 35 in good health. Some clones in this sample may be carry-over from other donors' samples.

The chain couples TRBV9 to TRBJ2-1; either TRBD1 or TRBD2 may fit D (7 bases each). The CDR3 is 14 amino acids. CDR1 and CDR2 (germline): SGDLS, YYNGEE. Trimming removed 3 bases from V and 9 bases from J, with 16 bases in between. The CDR3 region has the DNA TGTGCCAGCAGCGAGGGGGCGGGAGCTCGTGAGCAGTTCTTC. Translated, it gives CASSEGAGAREQFF.

This sequence joins TRBV27 and TRBJ1-1; no clear D. Germline V gene lookup returns CDR1 MNHEY and CDR2 SMNVEV (reference sequence). The CDR3 covers 15 residues. V lost 6 bases, J lost 11 bases, and 25 bases lay in between. The CDR3 sequence is CASRPIGSARREAFF. DNA for the CDR3: TGTGCCAGCAGGCCGATCGGGTCTGCCAGGCGGGAGGCTTTCTTT.

A note on this clone: The sample contains more than one DNA sequence encoding this CDR3. The CDR3 reads CASSPGGTEAFF. The CDR3 DNA follows: TGTGCCAGTAGTCCAGGGGGTACTGAAGCTTTCTTT. The chain is built from TRBV19 and TRBJ1-1; TRBD1 matches at 7 bases. The length of the CDR3 is 12 residues. V lost 5 bases, J lost 5 bases, and 2 bases stayed unmatched. Germline V gene sequence: CDR1 LNHDA, CDR2 SQIVND (reference sequence).

The J gene is TRBJ2-1, the V gene TRBV7-9; 8 bases are shared with TRBD1. V lost 5 bases to trimming and J lost 4 bases; unmatched junction nucleotides: 10. Germline V lookup: CDR1 SEHNR, CDR2 FQNEAQ (reference sequence). The CDR3 contains 16 residues. The CDR3 DNA reads TGTGCCAGCAGCCCGGGTCGGGACAGGCCGTACAATGAGCAGTTCTTC. The encoded protein is CASSPGRDRPYNEQFF.

The J gene is TRBJ2-5, the V gene TRBV5-4, with 8 bases identical to TRBD2. V lost 4 bases to trimming and J lost 3 bases; unmatched junction nucleotides: 5. The CDR3 extends over 14 amino acids. From germline, CDR1 is SGHNT and CDR2 YYREEE (reference sequence). CDR3 sequence: CASSQRTSKETQYF. The CDR3 DNA sequence: TGTGCCAGCAGCCAACGGACTAGCAAAGAGACCCAGTACTTC.

V is TRBV7-9 and J is TRBJ2-7; D gene ambiguous. V was trimmed by 5 bases and J by 3 bases, leaving 11 bases between them. Germline-derived CDR1 and CDR2 are SEHNR and FQNEAQ (reference sequence). The CDR3 totals 13 residues. The CDR3 coding sequence is TGTGCCAGCAGCCTACAGTTTGACTACGAGCAGTACTTC. This gives the protein CASSLQFDYEQYF.

The chain employs TRBV4-2 and TRBJ2-1; the D is unclear. The CDR3 length is 14 residues. The V end was cut by 5 bases, the J end by 0 bases, with 8 bases between. Germline CDR1 and CDR2: LGHNA and YNFKEQ. This CDR3 reads CASSWESSYNEQFF. The CDR3 DNA sequence: TGTGCCAGCAGCTGGGAAAGCTCCTACAATGAGCAGTTCTTC.

V gene TRBV19 combines with J gene TRBJ1-2; 11 bases are a match to TRBD1. Germline trimming cut 8 bases from V and 8 bases from J; bases unmatched to any gene: 10. Germline-derived CDR1 and CDR2 are LNHDA and SQIVND (reference sequence). The CDR3 sequence is 14 residues long. CDR3 protein: CASSTDRGRRGYTF. The CDR3 nucleotides read TGTGCCAGTTCCACGGACAGGGGGCGCCGAGGCTACACCTTC.

The chain recombines TRBV27 with TRBJ2-7; D is perhaps TRBD2 (6 bases). The CDR3 runs 14 residues. Trimming pared 1 base from V and 1 base from J, leaving 8 bases between. Germline CDR1 MNHEY, CDR2 SMNVEV (reference sequence). DNA of the CDR3: TGTGCCAGCAGTTTATACGGGAGATCCTACGAGCAGTACTTC. Protein product: CASSLYGRSYEQYF.

The chain is built from TRBV5-1 and TRBJ2-4; D is ambiguous. CDR1 is SGHRS and CDR2 is YFSETQ in the germline V gene. Trimming left V 0 bases short and J 3 bases short, with 13 bases between. The CDR3 runs to 16 residues. This chain's CDR3 is CASSLVRDSDKNIQYF. Written as DNA, the CDR3 is TGCGCCAGCAGCTTGGTGCGTGACTCCGACAAAAACATTCAGTACTTC.

This clone was seen only once. The chain links TRBV27 to TRBJ2-2; D is uncertain. CDR1 is MNHEY and CDR2 is SMNVEV in the germline V gene (reference sequence). CDR3 length equals 14 residues. The V end was cut by 5 bases, the J end by 4 bases, with 11 bases between. Here the CDR3 DNA reads TGTGCCAGCAGTCCCGGACCCTTCACCGGGGAGCTGTTTTTT. Translated: CASSPGPFTGELFF.

This chain joins TRBV15 and TRBJ1-1, with D possibly TRBD1 on 5 matching bases. V was pared by 8 bases and J by 0 bases, with 13 bases between. CDR1 LNHNV and CDR2 YYDKDF come from the germline V gene (reference sequence). CDR3 length equals 14 residues. As DNA, the CDR3 is TGTGCCACCCAGTCGGGGGTGATGAACACTGAAGCTTTCTTT. Amino acids: CATQSGVMNTEAFF.

The rearrangement uses TRBV27 and TRBJ1-1; tentative D call: TRBD1 (5 bases). CDR3 length: 17 amino acids. CDR1 and CDR2 (germline): MNHEY, SMNVEV (reference sequence). The V gene lost 4 bases and the J gene lost 3 bases, with 21 bases spanning the gap. The CDR3 here is CASSSQSPYEGDTEAFF. The CDR3 coding sequence is TGTGCCAGCAGTTCTCAAAGCCCTTATGAAGGGGACACTGAAGCTTTCTTT.

As for this clone: Distinct nucleotide sequences in the sample also encode this CDR3. This chain uses TRBV9 with TRBJ2-1; D is unresolved. The V end was cut by 2 bases, the J end by 7 bases, with 7 bases between. This CDR3 comprises 12 residues. Germline CDR1 reads SGDLS; CDR2 reads YYNGEE. CDR3 in amino acids: CASSVTANEQFF. The CDR3 coding sequence is TGTGCCAGCAGCGTTACGGCGAATGAGCAGTTCTTC.

The chain links TRBV7-6 to TRBJ2-1, with 12 bases matching TRBD2. Germline CDR1 reads SGHVS; CDR2 reads FNYEAQ. The V segment lost 6 bases and the J segment 15 bases; nucleotides outside the gene matches: 12. The CDR3 sequence is 14 residues long. The CDR3 DNA follows: TGTGCCAGCAGTGAGGGGCTAGCGGGAGGGCCAGCGTTCTTC. Encoded protein: CASSEGLAGGPAFF.

This CDR3 is CASNAGRQPQHF. CDR3 nucleotide sequence: TGTGCCAGCAATGCGGGGCGTCAGCCCCAGCATTTT. The chain employs TRBV6-1 and TRBJ1-5; D perhaps matches TRBD1 (5 bases). The CDR3 runs 12 residues. V was cut by 7 bases and J by 6 bases, with 10 bases left in between. The germline CDR1 and CDR2 sequences are MNHNS and SASEGT.

The chain couples TRBV28 to TRBJ2-5; TRBD2 aligns across 9 bases. Germline CDR1 reads MDHEN; CDR2 reads SYDVKM. After removal of 2 bases from V and 0 bases from J, the junction contained 4 bases not matched to a gene. The CDR3 sequence is 16 residues long. The CDR3 loop reads CASSLPAGGYQETQYF. The CDR3, as DNA: TGTGCCAGCAGTTTACCGGCGGGAGGGTACCAAGAGACCCAGTACTTC.

This clone was recorded a few times. The chain carries TRBV7-9 and TRBJ2-3, with D possibly TRBD1 on 6 matching bases. The length of the CDR3 is 11 residues. The V and J ends lost 5 bases and 6 bases respectively, with 6 bases between them. Germline V lookup: CDR1 SEHNR, CDR2 FQNEAQ (reference sequence). CDR3 coding DNA: TGTGCCAGCAGCCAGGGGGATACGCAGTATTTT. This encodes CASSQGDTQYF.

This clone has more than one count but fewer than ten. This sample includes further DNA sequences coding for the same CDR3. The chain uses TRBV4-1 and TRBJ2-7; D perhaps matches TRBD1 (6 bases). V shed 0 bases and J shed 2 bases, with 11 bases lying between them. This CDR3 contains 15 residues. Germline CDR1 reads MGHRA; CDR2 reads YSYEKL. CDR3 residues: CASSQELAGAYEQYF. CDR3 coding DNA: TGCGCCAGCAGCCAAGAGTTGGCAGGGGCCTACGAGCAGTACTTC.

The chain couples TRBV18 to TRBJ1-1; no firm D call. Germline assignment: CDR1 KGHSH and CDR2 LQKENI. The CDR3 has 15 residues. The V end lost 4 bases, the J end lost 0 bases, and 12 bases lay between the germline ends. CDR3 bases: TGTGCCAGCTCACTAGGACGGACTGTGAACACTGAAGCTTTCTTT. Its translation: CASSLGRTVNTEAFF.